This is a list of T cell receptor beta chains from one sample in a study of T cells in localized non-small cell lung cancer. The protocol was immunoSEQ multiplex PCR, while the TCRdb copy is restricted to in-frame clones and leaves out a portion. The sample has tens of thousands of clones, 85% to 90% seen once; the top ten hold roughly 19%. This sample comprised peripheral blood, obtained before any cancer treatment. The receptors were sampled from a woman aged 40 to 75 with stage I squamous cell lung carcinoma. Each CDR3 is given with its conserved first and last residue. D genes are given only for firm matches. Clone size appears in some rows only: once, few, many, or a class for an expanded clone.

CDR3: CASSQWGNEAAFF; DNA: TGTGCCAGCAGCCAATGGGGGAACGAAGCGGCTTTCTTT; D: -; size: once; J: TRBJ1-1; V: TRBV16; length: 13
CDR3: CASTSPPGLKYEQYF; DNA: TGTGCCAGCACCTCACCCCCGGGACTCAAATACGAGCAGTACTTC; D: -; size: -; J: TRBJ2-7; V: TRBV9; length: 15
CDR3: CASSSYRDLYGYTF; DNA: TGTGCCAGCAGCTCATACAGGGACCTCTATGGCTACACCTTC; D: -; size: -; J: TRBJ1-2; V: TRBV5-4; length: 14
CDR3: CASSRVGDHAGSEQFF; DNA: TGTGCCAGCAGTCGGGTTGGAGACCACGCGGGGAGTGAGCAGTTCTTC; D: -; size: -; J: TRBJ2-1; V: TRBV5-6; length: 16
CDR3: CASSMDLSETQYF; DNA: TGCGCCAGCAGCATGGACTTATCGGAGACCCAGTACTTC; D: -; size: -; J: TRBJ2-5; V: TRBV5-1; length: 13
CDR3: CAWSGGGTSTDTQYF; DNA: TGTGCCTGGAGTGGTGGGGGGACTAGCACAGATACGCAGTATTTT; D: -; size: few; J: TRBJ2-3; V: TRBV30; length: 15
CDR3: CASSYLGEMNTEAFF; DNA: TGTGCCAGCAGCTACCTCGGGGAGATGAACACTGAAGCTTTCTTT; D: -; size: -; J: TRBJ1-1; V: TRBV5-8; length: 15
CDR3: CASSASGGTYEQYF; DNA: TGTGCCAGCAGCGCTAGCGGGGGGACCTACGAGCAGTACTTC; D: TRBD2; size: -; J: TRBJ2-7; V: TRBV7-3; length: 14
CDR3: CASSVAGPQETQYF; DNA: TGTGCCAGCAGCGTAGCGGGGCCCCAAGAGACCCAGTACTTC; D: TRBD2; size: -; J: TRBJ2-5; V: TRBV5-6; length: 14
CDR3: CASVQSSGNTIYF; DNA: TGTGCTAGTGTCCAGAGCTCTGGAAACACCATATATTTT; D: -; size: -; J: TRBJ1-3; V: TRBV12-5; length: 13
CDR3: CASSFSRIDSPLHF; DNA: TGCGCCAGCAGCTTTAGTAGGATTGATTCACCCCTCCACTTT; D: -; size: -; J: TRBJ1-6; V: TRBV5-1; length: 14
CDR3: CASSLDQGTYGYTF; DNA: TGCGCCAGCAGCTTGGACCAGGGAACTTATGGCTACACCTTC; D: -; size: few; J: TRBJ1-2; V: TRBV5-1; length: 14
CDR3: CASSFGTALNTGELFF; DNA: TGTGCCAGCAGCTTTGGGACGGCATTGAACACCGGGGAGCTGTTTTTT; D: -; size: -; J: TRBJ2-2; V: TRBV11-2; length: 16
CDR3: CAWRLAGGSDTQYF; DNA: TGTGCCTGGAGACTAGCGGGGGGGTCAGATACGCAGTATTTT; D: TRBD2; size: -; J: TRBJ2-3; V: TRBV30; length: 14
CDR3: CASLGGANVLTF; DNA: TGTGCCAGCCTTGGGGGGGCCAACGTCCTGACTTTC; D: -; size: -; J: TRBJ2-6; V: TRBV6-5; length: 12
CDR3: CASSLSPGNQETQYF; DNA: TGTGCCAGCAGTTTATCACCAGGAAACCAAGAGACCCAGTACTTC; D: -; size: once; J: TRBJ2-5; V: TRBV27; length: 15
CDR3: CASSTAGTGGEKLFF; DNA: TGCGCCAGCAGCACCGCCGGGACAGGGGGTGAAAAACTGTTTTTT; D: TRBD1; size: -; J: TRBJ1-4; V: TRBV5-1; length: 15
CDR3: CASKRDPSNQPQHF; DNA: TGTGCCAGCAAGAGGGACCCTAGCAATCAGCCCCAGCATTTT; D: -; size: -; J: TRBJ1-5; V: TRBV2; length: 14
CDR3: CASSPQGGNSPLHF; DNA: TGTGCCAGCAGCCCCCAGGGGGGTAATTCACCCCTCCACTTT; D: TRBD1; size: -; J: TRBJ1-6; V: TRBV9; length: 14
CDR3: CASSPTGLHGYTF; DNA: TGTGCCAGCAGCCCGACAGGGTTACATGGCTACACCTTC; D: TRBD1; size: once; J: TRBJ1-2; V: TRBV7-9; length: 13
CDR3: CASSLEQEIYEQYF; DNA: TGCGCCAGCAGCCTAGAACAGGAGATCTACGAGCAGTACTTC; D: -; size: -; J: TRBJ2-7; V: TRBV4-1; length: 14
CDR3: CASSNTGWEQFF; DNA: TGTGCCAGTAGTAATACAGGCTGGGAGCAGTTCTTC; D: -; size: -; J: TRBJ2-1; V: TRBV19; length: 12
CDR3: CSVQGLYGYTF; DNA: TGCAGCGTCCAGGGTCTCTATGGCTACACCTTC; D: -; size: -; J: TRBJ1-2; V: TRBV29-1; length: 11
CDR3: CASSLALAAHAALNTEAFF; DNA: TGTGCCAGCAGCTTGGCCTTGGCAGCCCATGCAGCTTTGAACACTGAAGCTTTCTTT; D: -; size: -; J: TRBJ1-1; V: TRBV5-6; length: 19
CDR3: CASSFSNVGDTQYF; DNA: TGCGCCAGCAGCTTTAGTAACGTGGGTGATACGCAGTATTTT; D: -; size: -; J: TRBJ2-3; V: TRBV5-1; length: 14
CDR3: CATSRDSGQGGGYTF; DNA: TGTGCCACCAGCAGAGATAGCGGACAGGGAGGCGGCTACACCTTC; D: TRBD1; size: -; J: TRBJ1-2; V: TRBV15; length: 15
CDR3: CASSYKGDTEAFF; DNA: TGTGCCAGCAGCTATAAGGGGGACACTGAAGCTTTCTTT; D: -; size: -; J: TRBJ1-1; V: TRBV11-2; length: 13